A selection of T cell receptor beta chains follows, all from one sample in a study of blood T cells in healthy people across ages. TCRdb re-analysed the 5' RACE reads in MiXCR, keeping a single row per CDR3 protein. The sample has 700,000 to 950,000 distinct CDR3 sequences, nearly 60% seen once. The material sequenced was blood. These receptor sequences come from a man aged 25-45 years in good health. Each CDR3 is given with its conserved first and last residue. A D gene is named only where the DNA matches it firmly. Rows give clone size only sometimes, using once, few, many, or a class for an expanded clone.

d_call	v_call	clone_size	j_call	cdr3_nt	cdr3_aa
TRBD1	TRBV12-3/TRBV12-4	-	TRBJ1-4	TGTGCCAGCAGAGTGACAGGGAAGGGACTGCTAACTAATGAAAAACTGTTTTTT	CASRVTGKGLLTNEKLFF
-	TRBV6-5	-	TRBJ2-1	TGTGCCAGCAGTTACTCCAGGGAGTACAATGAGCAGTTCTTC	CASSYSREYNEQFF
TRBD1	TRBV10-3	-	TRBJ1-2	TGTGCCATCAGCCCGGGACAGGGCGACGGCTACACCTTC	CAISPGQGDGYTF
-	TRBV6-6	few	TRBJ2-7	TGTGCCAGCAAAGGGACTCCGACGGGTCAGTACTTC	CASKGTPTGQYF
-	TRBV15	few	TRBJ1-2	TGTGCCACCAGCCTCGTCACTGGAGGCTACACCTTC	CATSLVTGGYTF
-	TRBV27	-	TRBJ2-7	TGTGCCAGCAGTTTCGTTTCAGGGGCCCTATCGTACGAGCAGTACTTC	CASSFVSGALSYEQYF
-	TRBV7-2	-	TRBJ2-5	TGTGCCAGCAGCTTAGAGGTGTCGGCTTCGGGGGCCCAGTACTTC	CASSLEVSASGAQYF
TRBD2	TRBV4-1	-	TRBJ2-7	TGCGCCAGCAGTTGGAACTCGGGACTAGCGGGAGGGCAGGGGCAGTACTTC	CASSWNSGLAGGQGQYF
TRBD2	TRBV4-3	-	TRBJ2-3	TGCGCCAGCAGCCAATCCCAACTAGCGGGAGATACGCAGTATTTT	CASSQSQLAGDTQYF
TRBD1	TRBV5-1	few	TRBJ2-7	TGCGCCAGCGGGACAGGAACGTCCTACGAGCAGTACTTC	CASGTGTSYEQYF
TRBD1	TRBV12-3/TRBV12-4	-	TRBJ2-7	TGTGCCAGCAGTCAAACCAGGGGGACCTACGAGCAGTACTTC	CASSQTRGTYEQYF
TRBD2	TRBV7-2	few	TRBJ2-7	TGTGCCAGCAGTCTCCGGGGGACTAGCGGGTACGAGCAGTACTTC	CASSLRGTSGYEQYF
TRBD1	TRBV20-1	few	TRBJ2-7	TGCAGTGCTAGAGGGGACAGTACCGAGCAGTACTTC	CSARGDSTEQYF
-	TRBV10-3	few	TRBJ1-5	TGTGCCAGCTCCCCCGGGGCTGGTCAGCCCCAGCATTTT	CASSPGAGQPQHF
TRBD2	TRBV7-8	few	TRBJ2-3	TGTGCCAGCATACAGAGGCGGGGGGCGCCTGCTGATACGCAGTATTTT	CASIQRRGAPADTQYF
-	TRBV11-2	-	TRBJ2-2	TGTGCCAGCAGCTACCGGGCGGACACCGGGGAGCTGTTTTTT	CASSYRADTGELFF
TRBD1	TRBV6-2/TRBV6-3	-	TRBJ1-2	TGTGCTAGCAGTCTGCAGGGGGCTATCTATGGCTACACCTTC	CASSLQGAIYGYTF
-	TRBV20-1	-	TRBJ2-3	TGCAGTGCCTGGGAAGGGGCCGCAGGGTCTGAAGATACGCAGTATTTT	CSAWEGAAGSEDTQYF
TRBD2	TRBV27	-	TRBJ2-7	TGTGCCAGCACCAGGACTAGCGGGTCCCTCTCCTACGAGCAGTACTTC	CASTRTSGSLSYEQYF
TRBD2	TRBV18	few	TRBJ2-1	TGTGCCAGCTCGGAGACTAGCGGGGCCTACAATGAGCAGTTCTTC	CASSETSGAYNEQFF
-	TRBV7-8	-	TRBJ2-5	TGTGCCAGCAGCCCAGGACGGTACCAAGAGACCCAGTACTTC	CASSPGRYQETQYF
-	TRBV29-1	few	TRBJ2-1	-	CSVGTGTSVSFF
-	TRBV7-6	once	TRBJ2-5	TGTGCCAGCAGCGCCCGGGGGCCGAACCGGGAGACCCAGTACTTC	CASSARGPNRETQYF
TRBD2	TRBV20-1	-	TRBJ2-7	TGCAGTGCTAGAGCTTCTAGCGGGGCCTCCTACGAGCAGTACTTC	CSARASSGASYEQYF
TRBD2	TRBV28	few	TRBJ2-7	TGTGCCAGCAGCAACTCCCTGGCGGGAGGATACGAGCAGTACTTC	CASSNSLAGGYEQYF
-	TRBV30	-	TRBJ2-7	TGTGCCTGCGGGGGGCCCTACTCCTACGAGCAGTACTTC	CACGGPYSYEQYF
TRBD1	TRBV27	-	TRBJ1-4	TGTGCCAGCAGTTTATCTCGAGAAGGAGGGACAGCTCTGTTTTTT	CASSLSREGGTALFF
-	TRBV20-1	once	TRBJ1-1	TGCAGTGCGTCCTTAGAAGCAGGGTACACTGAAGCTTTCTTT	CSASLEAGYTEAFF
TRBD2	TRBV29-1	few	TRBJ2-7	TGCAGCGTTGAGACTAGCGGGGGGACCTCCTACGAGCAGTACTTC	CSVETSGGTSYEQYF
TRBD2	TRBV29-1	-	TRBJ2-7	TGCAGCGTTCAAACCGGACGAGCGGGACCCTACGAGCAGTACTTC	CSVQTGRAGPYEQYF
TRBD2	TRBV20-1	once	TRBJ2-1	TGCAGTGTAAGCGGGATAAGTTACAATGAGCAGTTCTTC	CSVSGISYNEQFF
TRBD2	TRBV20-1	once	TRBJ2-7	TGCAGTGCTACTTCGACTAGCGGGAGAGGCGCCGAAGAGCAGTACTTC	CSATSTSGRGAEEQYF
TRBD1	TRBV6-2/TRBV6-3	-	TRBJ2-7	TGTGCCAGCAGTCAGACAGGGGACTCCTACGAGCAGTACTTC	CASSQTGDSYEQYF
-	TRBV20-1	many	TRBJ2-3	TGCAGTGCTGCAGGGCCTCCCCCCACAGATACGCAGTATTTT	CSAAGPPPTDTQYF
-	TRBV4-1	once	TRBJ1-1	TGCGCCAGCGGCGCCACTCCACAGTCGTTGAACACTGAAGCTTTCTTT	CASGATPQSLNTEAFF
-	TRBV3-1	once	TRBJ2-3	TGTGCCAGCAGCCCCGTTGGCGGTACGCAGTATTTT	CASSPVGGTQYF
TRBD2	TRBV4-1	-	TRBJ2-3	TGTGCCAGCAGCCAAGTAGCGGGAGGCACAGATACGCAGTATTTT	CASSQVAGGTDTQYF
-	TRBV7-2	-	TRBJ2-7	TGTGCCAGCAGCTTAGTTTCTAGCTCCTACGAGCAGTACTTC	CASSLVSSSYEQYF
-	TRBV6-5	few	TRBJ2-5	TGTGCCAGCAGTCCCTCGGGCGGTTCTACTGAGACCCAGTACTTC	CASSPSGGSTETQYF
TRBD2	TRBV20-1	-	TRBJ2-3	TGCAGTGCTGCGGGGGGCACAGATACGCAGTATTTT	CSAAGGTDTQYF
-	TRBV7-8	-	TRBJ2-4	TGTGCCAGCAAGGGTCAACTTGAAGACATTCAGTACTTC	CASKGQLEDIQYF
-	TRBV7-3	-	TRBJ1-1	TGTGCCAGCAGCTATCCCGCGGGTGAAGCTTTCTTT	CASSYPAGEAFF
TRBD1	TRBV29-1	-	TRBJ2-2	TGCAGCGTTCAGGGGACAGGTGCCGGGGAGCTGTTTTTT	CSVQGTGAGELFF
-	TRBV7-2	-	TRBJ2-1	TGTGCCAGCAGCTTAGCCCCTCAGGGCGCGGGAACGAATGAGCAGTTCTTC	CASSLAPQGAGTNEQFF
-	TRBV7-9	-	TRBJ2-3	TGTGCCAGCACCTCGGACATTAGCACAGATACGCAGTATTTT	CASTSDISTDTQYF
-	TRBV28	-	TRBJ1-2	TGTGCCAGCAGTTCGGGACCTCATGGCTACACCTTC	CASSSGPHGYTF
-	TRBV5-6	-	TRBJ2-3	TGTACCAGCAGCTTGGAGAGCGGAACAGATACGCAGTATTTT	CTSSLESGTDTQYF
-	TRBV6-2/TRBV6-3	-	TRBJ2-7	TGTGCCAGCACCAAGCGAAAATACCGGGACGCCAAGCTTTACGAGCAGTACTTC	CASTKRKYRDAKLYEQYF
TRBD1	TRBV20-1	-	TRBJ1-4	TGCAGTGCTCGGACAGGGGGGTTGGAAAAACTGTTTTTT	CSARTGGLEKLFF
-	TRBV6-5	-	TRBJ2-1	TGTGCCAGCAGCTACGACCTCCGGGACATATCTTCGTCCAATGAGCAGTTCTTC	CASSYDLRDISSSNEQFF
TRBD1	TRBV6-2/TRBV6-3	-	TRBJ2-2	TGTGCCAGCAGCCTTACCGGGACAGGGAGCACCGGGGAGCTGTTTTTT	CASSLTGTGSTGELFF
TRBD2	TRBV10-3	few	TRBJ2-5	TGTGCCATCAGCCGGGGGGGACTACAAGAGACCCAGTACTTC	CAISRGGLQETQYF
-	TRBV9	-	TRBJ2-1	TGTGCCAGCAGCAGATCCCGGACTACCCCGGGAAATGAGCAGTTCTTC	CASSRSRTTPGNEQFF
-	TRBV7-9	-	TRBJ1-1	TGTGCCAGCAGACCCGATGTCGGTGAAGCTTTCTTT	CASRPDVGEAFF